This entry describes one T cell receptor (beta chain). The sample comes from a study of blood T cell repertoires in COVID-19. About the study: Material from acute and convalescent COVID-19 was sourced from the United States, Italy and Spain. From T cells, B-cell-depleted T cells, or PBMCs came the material, which was cDNA or gDNA.

Germline V gives CDR1 MNHEY, CDR2 SMNVEV (reference sequence). This CDR3 contains 14 residues. The junction had 5 bases not matched to a gene; V was cut back by 5 bases and J by 3 bases. Using immunoSEQ multiplex PCR, the repertoire was profiled, and TCRdb retains in-frame clones only, with some absent. The data hold almost 35,000 clones, with about 90% observed a single time. The receptor was derived from a man aged 60 to 69 with active COVID-19. The sample consisted of peripheral blood. This chain connects TRBV27 to TRBJ2-3, with 7 bases that match TRBD2. In nucleotides, the CDR3 is TGTGCCAGCAGTCCTCGGGGGGTAACAGATACGCAGTATTTT. Protein: CASSPRGVTDTQYF.